This TCR beta chain was sequenced during a study of cytomegalovirus exposure and HLA in healthy donors. As for the study in general: As released early, the data held roughly 85 million unique TCRs from HLA-typed donors. For the approximately 400 genotyped donors, over 80% fell within the Caucasian-associated ancestry cluster.

PCR was performed using 60 Vbeta and 13 Jbeta primers. The protocol was immunoSEQ multiplex PCR, while the TCRdb copy is restricted to in-frame clones and leaves out a portion. The sample gives 200,000 to 300,000 clones, about three quarters of which show up once; roughly 0.45% is in the top ten. Whereas donors were nominally healthy upon sampling, unrecorded immune exposures were probable. This CDR3 comprises 14 residues. In germline, CDR1 is SGHRS, CDR2 YFSETQ. The germline V and J ends were trimmed by 7 bases and 8 bases, with 21 bases remaining between them. In its sample, this clone was seen once. The antigen is undetermined. Study conclusions and caveats: TCR beta V- and J-gene trimming, according to a later analysis, was linked to a missense DCLRE1C variant.

The sequence was obtained from a boy aged 5-17 years in good health and CMV-seronegative. Sample: PBMCs. The chain joins TRBV5-1 to TRBJ1-2, with D possibly TRBD1 on 5 matching bases. The CDR3 DNA is TGCGCCAGCGGCCGGGACTTCCTTAAGGGGGGCTACACCTTC. It is translated as CASGRDFLKGGYTF.